The 27 T cell receptor beta chains reported below all come from one sample, sequenced in a study of response to subunit inactivated influenza vaccine. TCRdb called the RT-PCR reads again in MiXCR, with one record for every CDR3 protein. The top ten clones hold approximately 12% of a sample with hundreds of thousands of distinct CDR3 sequences, about 7.6% of them seen once. The sequencing here drew on PBMCs from blood, taken roughly 24 months after vaccination. The receptors shown here come from a man between 50 and 69 years old who received an inactivated influenza vaccine.

This chain connects TRBV3-1 to TRBJ2-7; 12 nucleotides align to TRBD2. Per germline, CDR1 LGHDT and CDR2 YNNKEL (reference sequence). V shed 4 bases and J 5 bases; nucleotides not matched to a gene: 3. The CDR3 runs to 14 residues. CDR3 region: CASSPWTSGDEQYF. CDR3 in DNA: TGTGCCAGCAGCCCCTGGACTAGCGGGGACGAGCAGTACTTC.

This clonotype was picked up a small number of times. The chain couples TRBV20-1 to TRBJ1-4; weak D call: TRBD1 (6 bases). V shed 0 bases and J shed 6 bases, with 14 bases lying between them. This CDR3 contains 15 residues. CDR1 is DFQATT and CDR2 is SNEGSKA in the germline V gene (reference sequence). The CDR3 coding sequence is TGCAGTGCTAGAGATCGGAGGGGGGCAGATGAAAAACTGTTTTTT. It codes for CSARDRRGADEKLFF.

The chain has TRBV9 and TRBJ2-1; D might be TRBD1 or TRBD2, each matching 7 bases. The length of the CDR3 is 16 residues. Germline-derived CDR1 and CDR2 are SGDLS and YYNGEE. The V end was cut by 7 bases, the J end by 4 bases, with 21 bases between. The CDR3 region has the DNA TGTGCCAGCGCCAGGGGGGGCCGCTCCTTTTACAATGAGCAGTTCTTC. Translated: CASARGGRSFYNEQFF.

The V and J genes are TRBV7-8 and TRBJ2-4, with D unclear. CDR1 is SGHVS and CDR2 is FQNEAQ in the germline V gene. The CDR3 spans 17 residues. Trimming took off 2 bases at V and 1 base at J, with 15 bases between the two ends. DNA of the CDR3: TGTGCCAGCAGCTTACGTCAAGCGCCGGCGGCCAAAAACATTCAGTACTTC. Its translation: CASSLRQAPAAKNIQYF.

This clonotype was seen many times. The V call is TRBV7-2, the J call TRBJ2-1; D possibly matches TRBD1 or TRBD2 (5 bases each). The CDR3 totals 16 residues. Deletions cut 4 bases from V and 6 bases from J, with 19 bases between. The V gene's germline CDR1 is SGHTA and CDR2 FQGNSA. The CDR3 here is CASSSSGDARVNEQFF. The CDR3 nucleotides are TGTGCCAGCAGCTCTTCCGGGGACGCGCGGGTCAATGAGCAGTTCTTC.

The J gene is TRBJ2-3, the V gene TRBV7-8, with 9 nucleotides matching TRBD1. The germline gives CDR1 SGHVS, CDR2 FQNEAQ. CDR3 size: 20 residues. V was pared by 4 bases and J by 1 base, with 18 bases of the junction left unmatched. The CDR3 DNA reads as TGTGCCAGCAGCTCACTCACAGGGGGCAGATTGAGGGGGGGCACAGATACGCAGTATTTT. Translated: CASSSLTGGRLRGGTDTQYF.

This clonotype turned up a few times. The V and J genes are TRBV10-3 and TRBJ2-5; weak D call: TRBD2 (6 bases). CDR3 length: 14 amino acids. The germline CDR1 and CDR2 sequences are ENHRY and SYGVKD. Trimming took 5 bases from V and 5 from J, leaving 15 bases between them. CDR3 loop: CAISPLLGGETQYF. In DNA form, the CDR3 reads TGTGCCATCAGTCCACTCCTTGGGGGGGAGACCCAGTACTTC.

This clonotype occurred a few times. The V and J genes are TRBV20-1 and TRBJ2-7; TRBD2 might be the D (6 bases). The CDR3 is 13 residues long. Germline V gene sequence: CDR1 DFQATT, CDR2 SNEGSKA (reference sequence). The V and J ends lost 3 bases and 0 bases respectively, with 9 bases between them. The DNA of the CDR3 is TGCAGTGCTAGTCCGGGACTCTCCTACGAGCAGTACTTC. Translation gives CSASPGLSYEQYF.

This clonotype was seen ten or more times. The chain is built from TRBV5-1 and TRBJ2-3, with 8 bases aligning to TRBD1. The junction had 6 bases not matched to a gene; V was cut back by 4 bases and J by 2 bases. This CDR3 is 15 amino acids long. Per the germline V gene, CDR1 is SGHRS and CDR2 is YFSETQ. This CDR3 is CASSQDRASTDTQYF. The CDR3 bases are TGCGCCAGCAGCCAGGACAGGGCCTCCACAGATACGCAGTATTTT.

About this clonotype: Germline is not matched at one junction end, which may reflect a read error. The chain is built from TRBV7-7 and TRBJ2-2; D is perhaps TRBD2 (5 bases). This CDR3 contains 15 residues. CDR1 is SSHAT and CDR2 is FNYEAQ in the germline V gene (reference sequence). This CDR3 reads CASSPGKVNTGELFF. The CDR3 DNA reads as TGTGCTAGCAGCCCGGGGAAGGTCAACACCGGGGAGCTGTTTTTT.

Only a few counts were recorded for this clonotype. V and J are TRBV12-3 or TRBV12-4 and TRBJ2-3; D is ambiguous. V lost 7 bases and J lost 0, with 8 bases in between. The CDR3 is made up of 13 amino acids. CDR3 in amino acids: CASTEDSTDTQYF. The CDR3 bases are TGTGCCAGCACTGAGGACAGCACAGATACGCAGTATTTT.

The sample holds many counts of this clonotype. The chain carries TRBV11-2 and TRBJ2-4, with 11 bases aligning to TRBD2. From germline, CDR1 is SGHAT and CDR2 FQNNGV. The V gene end was trimmed by 5 bases and the J gene end by 0 bases; junction bases not matched to a gene: 6. CDR3 length: 17 amino acids. CDR3 nucleotide sequence: TGTGCCAGCAGCCCGTTGACTAGCGGGGTAGCCAAAAACATTCAGTACTTC. The encoded protein is CASSPLTSGVAKNIQYF.

This rearrangement joins TRBV7-2 to TRBJ2-3, with D tentatively TRBD2 (6 bases). The V end lost 1 base, the J end lost 2 bases, and 13 bases lay between the germline ends. Looked up from germline, CDR1 is SGHTA and CDR2 is FQGNSA. The CDR3 sequence is 16 residues long. The CDR3 DNA reads TGTGCCAGCAGCTTAGTGGCGGGGAAAATCACAGATACGCAGTATTTT. Encoded protein: CASSLVAGKITDTQYF.

This clonotype was seen repeatedly, ten times or more. This sequence joins TRBV4-3 and TRBJ1-2; D unclear. The V gene lost 0 bases and the J gene lost 4 bases, with 9 bases spanning the gap. There are 14 residues in the CDR3. In germline, CDR1 is LGHNA, CDR2 YSLEER. CDR3 in amino acids: CASSQEVTSYGYTF. CDR3 bases: TGCGCCAGCAGCCAAGAAGTTACTAGCTATGGCTACACCTTC.

This clonotype has more than one count but fewer than ten. The chain employs TRBV5-1 and TRBJ2-5, with D maybe TRBD1 (6 bases). CDR3 length equals 13 residues. CDR1 and CDR2 from the germline V gene are SGHRS and YFSETQ. The V gene lost 7 bases and the J gene lost 5 bases, with 15 bases spanning the gap. The CDR3 nucleotides read TGCGCCAGCGCTCCCGGACAGTGGGAGACCCAGTACTTC. As protein: CASAPGQWETQYF.

This clonotype was found a few times. The V and J genes are TRBV7-2 and TRBJ2-7; D may match TRBD1 or TRBD2 (5 bases each). The CDR3 has 13 residues. The V gene's germline CDR1 is SGHTA and CDR2 FQGNSA. V dropped 7 bases and J dropped 3 bases, with 13 bases sitting between them. The DNA for the CDR3 is TGTGCCAGCACCGAAGGGACGGACTACGAGCAGTACTTC. Residues: CASTEGTDYEQYF.

J is TRBJ1-2 and V is TRBV20-1; weak D call: TRBD1 (5 bases). Germline V gene sequence: CDR1 DFQATT, CDR2 SNEGSKA (reference sequence). The CDR3 consists of 13 residues. V dropped 3 bases and J dropped 2 bases, with 10 bases sitting between them. Here the CDR3 DNA reads TGCAGTGCTAGGGGTAGGGACAACTATGGCTACACCTTC. Its protein is CSARGRDNYGYTF.

The CDR3 nucleotides are TGCAGCGTGGAGACTCAGGAACAAGAGACCCAGTACTTC. Its protein is CSVETQEQETQYF. The rearrangement uses TRBV29-1 and TRBJ2-5, with unresolved D. Germline CDR1 reads SQVTM; CDR2 reads ANQGSEA. The CDR3 is made up of 13 amino acids. V was pared by 6 bases and J by 2 bases, with 13 bases between. The full variable domain, its missing parts supplied by reference TRBV29-1 and TRBJ2-5, is SAVISQKPSRDICQRGTSLTIQCQVDSQVTMMFWYRQQPGQSLTLIATANQGSEATYESGFVIDKFPISRPNLTFSTLTVSNMSPEDSSIYLCSVETQEQETQYFGPGTRLLVL.

Turning to this clonotype: This sequence may be a read error, since a much larger clone differs from it by one base. CDR3 DNA sequence: TGCGCCAGCAGCCAAGGATTTCTAGCGGCTAGCATAGATACGCAGTATTTT. This sequence encodes CASSQGFLAASIDTQYF. This chain links TRBV4-3 with TRBJ2-3, with TRBD2 matching 7 bases. This CDR3 has 17 residues. Germline CDR1 reads LGHNA; CDR2 reads YSLEER.

This clonotype has a count of ten or more. V usage is TRBV4-3 and J usage is TRBJ2-7, with 8 bases identical to TRBD2. The length of the CDR3 is 15 residues. V gave up 4 bases and J gave up 0 bases; unmatched junction bases: 5. Germline loops: CDR1 LGHNA, CDR2 YSLEER. The CDR3 DNA follows: TGCGCCAGCAGCCCGACTAGCGCGGGCTCCTACGAGCAGTACTTC. It specifies CASSPTSAGSYEQYF.

CDR3 DNA sequence: TGTGCCAGCAGCTTGGCCCCAGGGAGGGTGAACACTGAAGCTTTCTTT. Amino acid sequence: CASSLAPGRVNTEAFF. The chain couples TRBV5-6 to TRBJ1-1; D is possibly TRBD1 (5 bases). The germline V and J ends were trimmed by 0 bases and 0 bases, with 12 bases remaining between them. The CDR3 totals 16 residues. Germline V CDR1 and CDR2: SGHDT, YYEEEE. The full variable domain, in which reference TRBV5-6 and TRBJ1-1 provide the parts outside the CDR3, is DAGVTQSPTHLIKTRGQQVTLRCSPKSGHDTVSWYQQALGQGPQFIFQYYEEEERQRGNFPDRFSGHQFPNYSSELNVNALLLGDSALYLCASSLAPGRVNTEAFFGQGTRLTVV.

This clonotype was seen repeatedly, ten times or more. The chain uses TRBV11-2 and TRBJ2-7, with D perhaps matching TRBD2 (5 bases). The CDR3 runs to 12 residues. Germline loops: CDR1 SGHAT, CDR2 FQNNGV. V was clipped by 6 bases and J by 0 bases, with 6 bases between them. CDR3 DNA sequence: TGTGCCAGCAGAGACTACTCCTACGAGCAGTACTTC. It is translated as CASRDYSYEQYF.

The chain combines TRBV29-1 with TRBJ1-1, with 9 bases lining up with TRBD1. CDR1 SQVTM and CDR2 ANQGSEA come from the germline V gene. The CDR3 covers 14 residues. J was trimmed by 5 bases and V by 7 bases; bases with no gene match: 11. The chain's CDR3 is CSANRGQAETEAFF. In DNA form, the CDR3 reads TGCAGCGCCAACAGGGGGCAGGCGGAAACTGAAGCTTTCTTT.

The chain carries TRBV9 and TRBJ1-1, with TRBD1 as a possible D gene (6 bases). The CDR3 totals 15 residues. Between the trimmed V and J ends, which lost 4 bases and 5 bases, there was a span of 18 bases. The V gene's germline CDR1 is SGDLS and CDR2 YYNGEE. In nucleotides, the CDR3 is TGTGCCAGCAGCTCCTGGGCGAGGGGGGGGACTGAAGCTTTCTTT. This codes for CASSSWARGGTEAFF.

The chain combines TRBV4-3 with TRBJ2-5; TRBD1 agrees at 7 bases. The germline V gene has CDR1 LGHNA and CDR2 YSLEER. The V and J ends lost 4 bases and 2 bases, in that order; junction bases with no gene match: 16. The CDR3 totals 18 residues. The CDR3 nucleotides read TGCGCCAGCAGCCGGTCGTTCACTGCAGGGGGACGGCAAGAGACCCAGTACTTC. The encoded protein is CASSRSFTAGGRQETQYF.

In its sample, this clonotype was seen many times. V is TRBV15 and J is TRBJ2-5; unclear D gene. The CDR3 contains 13 residues. Germline-derived CDR1 and CDR2 are LNHNV and YYDKDF (reference sequence). Trimming stripped 0 bases from V and 0 bases from J, with 2 bases between. CDR3 sequence (DNA): TGTGCCACCAGCAGAGAATACCAAGAGACCCAGTACTTC. It codes for CATSREYQETQYF.

As concerns this clonotype: A read error may produce the germline difference seen at one junction end. The V and J genes are TRBV7-7 and TRBJ2-2, with D perhaps assigned TRBD1 or TRBD2 (5 bases each). The CDR3 consists of 14 residues. Per the germline V gene, CDR1 is SSHAT and CDR2 is FNYEAQ (reference sequence). The CDR3 DNA follows: TGTGCCAGCAGCGCTAGGCTAGGGACCGGGGTGCTGTTTTTT. This sequence encodes CASSARLGTGVLFF.